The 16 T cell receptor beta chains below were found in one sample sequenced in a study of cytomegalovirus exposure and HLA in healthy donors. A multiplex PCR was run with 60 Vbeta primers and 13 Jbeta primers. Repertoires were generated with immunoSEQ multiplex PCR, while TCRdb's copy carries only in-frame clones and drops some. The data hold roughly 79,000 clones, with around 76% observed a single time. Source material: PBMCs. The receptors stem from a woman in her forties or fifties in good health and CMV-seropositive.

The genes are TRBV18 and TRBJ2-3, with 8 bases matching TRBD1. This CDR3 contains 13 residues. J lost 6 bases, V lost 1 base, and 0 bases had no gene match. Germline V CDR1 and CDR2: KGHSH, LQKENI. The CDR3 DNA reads TGTGCCAGCTCACCACACAGGGGGGATACGCAGTATTTT. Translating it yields CASSPHRGDTQYF. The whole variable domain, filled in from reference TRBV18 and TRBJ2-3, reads NAGVMQNPRHLVRRRGQEARLRCSPMKGHSHVYWYRQLPEEGLKFMVYLQKENIIDESGMPKERFSAEFPKEGPSILRIQQVVRGDSAAYFCASSPHRGDTQYFGPGTRLTVL.

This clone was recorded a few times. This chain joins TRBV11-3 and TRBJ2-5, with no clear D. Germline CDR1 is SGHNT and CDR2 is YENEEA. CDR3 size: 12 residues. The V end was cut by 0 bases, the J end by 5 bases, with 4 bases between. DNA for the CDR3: TGTGCCAGCAGCTTAGATCCGGAGACCCAGTACTTC. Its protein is CASSLDPETQYF.

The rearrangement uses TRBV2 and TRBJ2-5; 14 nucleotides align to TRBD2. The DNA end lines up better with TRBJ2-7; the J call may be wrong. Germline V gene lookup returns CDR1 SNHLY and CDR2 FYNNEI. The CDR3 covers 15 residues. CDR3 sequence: CASTRGLAGVFEQYF. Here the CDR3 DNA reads TGTGCCAGCACCAGGGGACTAGCGGGAGTTTTCGAGCAGTACTTC.

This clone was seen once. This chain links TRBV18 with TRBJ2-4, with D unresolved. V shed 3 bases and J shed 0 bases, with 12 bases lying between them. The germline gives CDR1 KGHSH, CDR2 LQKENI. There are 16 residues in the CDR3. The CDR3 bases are TGTGCCAGCTCACCCTTCGGTACGGTAGCCAAAAACATTCAGTACTTC. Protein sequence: CASSPFGTVAKNIQYF.

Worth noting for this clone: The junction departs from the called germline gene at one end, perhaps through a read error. CDR3: CASSQVGTGKLFF. The CDR3 region has the DNA TGTGCCAGCAGCCAAGTGGGCACCGGGAAGCTGTTTTTT. The chain employs TRBV14 and TRBJ2-2; D is perhaps TRBD2 (5 bases). Germline-derived CDR1 and CDR2 are SGHDN and FVKESK. The CDR3 covers 13 residues.

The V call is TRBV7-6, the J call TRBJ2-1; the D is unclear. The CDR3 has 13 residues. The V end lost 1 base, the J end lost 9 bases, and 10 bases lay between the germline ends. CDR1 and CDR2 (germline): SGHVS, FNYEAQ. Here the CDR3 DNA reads TGTGCCAGCAGCTTAGAACCGATTAGTGAGCAGTTCTTC. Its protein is CASSLEPISEQFF.

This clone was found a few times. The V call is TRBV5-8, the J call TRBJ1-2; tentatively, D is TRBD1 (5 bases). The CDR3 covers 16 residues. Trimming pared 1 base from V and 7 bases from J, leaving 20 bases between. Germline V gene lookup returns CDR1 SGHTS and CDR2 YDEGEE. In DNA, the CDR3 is TGTGCCAGCAGCTTGCCCGCTGTTTGGGGGGGGAGTGGCTACACCTTC. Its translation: CASSLPAVWGGSGYTF.

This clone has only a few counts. The CDR3 DNA follows: TGCAGCGTGGAGGGTAGCGGGAGCCCAGATACGCAGTATTTT. It encodes CSVEGSGSPDTQYF. The V and J genes are TRBV29-1 and TRBJ2-3; TRBD2 matches 9 bases. V was pared by 6 bases and J by 4 bases, with 8 bases of the junction left unmatched. Germline V lookup: CDR1 SQVTM, CDR2 ANQGSEA. The CDR3 has 14 amino acids.

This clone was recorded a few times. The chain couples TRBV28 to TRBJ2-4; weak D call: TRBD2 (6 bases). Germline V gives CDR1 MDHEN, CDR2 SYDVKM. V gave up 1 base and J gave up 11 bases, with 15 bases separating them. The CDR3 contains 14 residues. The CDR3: CASSLSQLTSFQYF. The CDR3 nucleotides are TGTGCCAGCAGTTTATCCCAACTGACTAGTTTTCAGTACTTC. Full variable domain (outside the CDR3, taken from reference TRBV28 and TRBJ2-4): DVKVTQSSRYLVKRTGEKVFLECVQDMDHENMFWYRQDPGLGLRLIYFSYDVKMKEKGDIPEGYSVSREKKERFSLILESASTNQTSMYLCASSLSQLTSFQYFGAGTRLSVL.

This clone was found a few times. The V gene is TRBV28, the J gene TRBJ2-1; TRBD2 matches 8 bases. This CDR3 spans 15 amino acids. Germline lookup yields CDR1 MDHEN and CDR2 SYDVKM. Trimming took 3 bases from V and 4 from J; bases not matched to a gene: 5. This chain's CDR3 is CASSFTGGPYNEQFF. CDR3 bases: TGTGCCAGCAGTTTTACGGGAGGGCCGTACAATGAGCAGTTCTTC.

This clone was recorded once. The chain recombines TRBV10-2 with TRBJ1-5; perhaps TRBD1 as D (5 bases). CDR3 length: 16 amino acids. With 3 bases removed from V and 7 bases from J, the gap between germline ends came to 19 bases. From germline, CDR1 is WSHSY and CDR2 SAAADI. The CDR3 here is CASSEVGGVHGQPQHF. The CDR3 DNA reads TGCGCCAGCAGTGAAGTTGGGGGGGTTCATGGGCAGCCCCAGCATTTT.

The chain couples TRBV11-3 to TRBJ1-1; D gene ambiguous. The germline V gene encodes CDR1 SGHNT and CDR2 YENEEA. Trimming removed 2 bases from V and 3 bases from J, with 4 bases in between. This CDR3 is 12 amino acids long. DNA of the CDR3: TGTGCCAGCAGCTTATCAGACACTGAAGCTTTCTTT. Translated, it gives CASSLSDTEAFF.

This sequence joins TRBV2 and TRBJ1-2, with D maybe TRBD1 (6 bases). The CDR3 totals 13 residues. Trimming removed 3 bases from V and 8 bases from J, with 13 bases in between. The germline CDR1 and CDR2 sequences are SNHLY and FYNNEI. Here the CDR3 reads CASSDRGVGGYTF. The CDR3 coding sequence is TGTGCCAGCAGTGACAGGGGTGTAGGGGGCTACACCTTC.

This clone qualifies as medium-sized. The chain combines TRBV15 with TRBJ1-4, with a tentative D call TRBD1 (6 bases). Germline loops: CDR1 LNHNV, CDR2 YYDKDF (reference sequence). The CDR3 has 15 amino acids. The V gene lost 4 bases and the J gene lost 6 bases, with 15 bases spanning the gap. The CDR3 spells CATSTGAGDYEKLFF. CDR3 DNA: TGTGCCACCAGCACCGGGGCAGGGGATTATGAAAAACTGTTTTTT. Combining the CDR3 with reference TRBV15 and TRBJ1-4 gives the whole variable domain DAMVIQNPRYQVTQFGKPVTLSCSQTLNHNVMYWYQQKSSQAPKLLFHYYDKDFNNEADTPDNFQSRRPNTSFCFLDIRSPGLGDTAMYLCATSTGAGDYEKLFFGSGTQLSVL.

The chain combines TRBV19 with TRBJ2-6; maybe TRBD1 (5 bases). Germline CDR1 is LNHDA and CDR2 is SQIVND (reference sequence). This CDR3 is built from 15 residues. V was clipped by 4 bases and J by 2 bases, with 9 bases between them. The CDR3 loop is CASSRQPAGANVLTF. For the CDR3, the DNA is TGTGCCAGTAGTAGACAGCCCGCTGGGGCCAACGTCCTGACTTTC.

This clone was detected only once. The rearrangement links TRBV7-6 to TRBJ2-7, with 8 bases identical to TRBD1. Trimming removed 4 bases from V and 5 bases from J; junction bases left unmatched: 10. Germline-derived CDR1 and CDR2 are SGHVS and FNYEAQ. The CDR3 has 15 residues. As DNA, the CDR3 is TGTGCCAGCAGCTCCGCGCAGGGGGCGCGGAACGAGCAGTACTTC. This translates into CASSSAQGARNEQYF.